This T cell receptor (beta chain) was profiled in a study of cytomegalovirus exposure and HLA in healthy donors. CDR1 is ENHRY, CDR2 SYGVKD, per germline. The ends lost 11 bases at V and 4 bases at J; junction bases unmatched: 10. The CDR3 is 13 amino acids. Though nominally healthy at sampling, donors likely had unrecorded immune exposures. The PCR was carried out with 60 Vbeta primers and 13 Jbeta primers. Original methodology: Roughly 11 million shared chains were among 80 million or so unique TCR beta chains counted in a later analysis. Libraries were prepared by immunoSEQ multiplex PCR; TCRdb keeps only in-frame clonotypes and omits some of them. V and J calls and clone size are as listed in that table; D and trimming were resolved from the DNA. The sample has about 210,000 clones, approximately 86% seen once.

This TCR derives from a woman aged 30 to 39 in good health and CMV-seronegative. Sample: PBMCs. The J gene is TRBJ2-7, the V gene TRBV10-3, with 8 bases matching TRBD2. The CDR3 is CASSVERGYEQYF. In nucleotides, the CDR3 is TGTGCCTCCTCGGTTGAGCGGGGGTACGAGCAGTACTTC.